The clone carrying this T cell receptor beta chain appeared many times. Researchers prepared the TCRbeta library using unique molecular identifiers, the study reports. One entry per CDR3 protein, called by TCRdb with MiXCR from the PCR reads. The sample records approximately 290,000 distinct CDR3 sequences, around a tenth being singletons. The sample comes from a study of T-cell reconstitution after alpha-beta-depleted transplantation in children. This CDR3 is built from 16 residues. The germline V gene has CDR1 SGHTA and CDR2 FQGNSA. The ends were cut back, 0 bases at V and 4 bases at J, with 10 bases in the middle.

The TCR sequence derives from a male patient between 2 and 10 years old who had a stem cell transplant for chronic granulomatous disease, so the T cells may come from the graft donor. The material was peripheral blood, obtained 180 days after TCRalphabeta/CD19-depleted stem cell transplant. The V and J genes are TRBV7-2 and TRBJ2-6; weak D call: TRBD1 (5 bases). In nucleotides, the CDR3 is TGTGCCAGCAGCTTAGCGATAGGGGCCGGGGCCAACGTCCTGACTTTC. Amino acids: CASSLAIGAGANVLTF.